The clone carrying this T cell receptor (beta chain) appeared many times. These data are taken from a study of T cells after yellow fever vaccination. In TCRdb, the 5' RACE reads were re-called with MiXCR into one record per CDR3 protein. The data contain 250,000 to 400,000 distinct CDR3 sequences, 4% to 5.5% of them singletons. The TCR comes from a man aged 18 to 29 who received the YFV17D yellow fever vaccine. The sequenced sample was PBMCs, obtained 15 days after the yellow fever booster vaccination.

For the CDR3, the DNA is TGTGCCAGCGGCTCTGGGACAGGGGATGAGCAGTACTTC. It is translated as CASGSGTGDEQYF. The genes are TRBV7-6 and TRBJ2-7; 10 nucleotides line up with TRBD1. The germline CDR1 and CDR2 sequences are SGHVS and FNYEAQ. The CDR3 loop spans 13 amino acids. Trimming at V came to 8 bases and at J to 7 bases, leaving 8 bases not matched to a gene.